These 5 T cell receptor beta chains came from one sample sequenced in a study of T cells in narcolepsy. Clones were read by immunoSEQ multiplex PCR, and TCRdb kept only the in-frame ones, dropping some. Of about 32,000 clones in the sample, roughly 80% were seen once. The sample comprised memory (CD45RA-) CD4+ T cells from blood. Receptors were obtained from a human donor in good health.

The CDR3 region is CAIRGTSGTYEQYF. For the CDR3, the DNA is TGTGCCATCAGAGGGACTAGCGGTACCTACGAGCAGTACTTC. The rearrangement uses TRBV10-3 and TRBJ2-7; 11 bases agree with TRBD2. Germline V CDR1 and CDR2: ENHRY, SYGVKD. With V trimmed by 6 bases and J by 2 bases, 3 bases remained unmatched. This CDR3 has 14 residues.

The chain couples TRBV6-5 to TRBJ2-1, with 13 nucleotides matching TRBD2. This CDR3 contains 16 residues. CDR1 is MNHEY and CDR2 is SVGAGI in the germline V gene. V shed 4 bases, J shed 9 bases, and the junction held 9 bases outside the gene matches. CDR3: CASSLLLAGGPGEQFF. As DNA, the CDR3 is TGTGCCAGCAGTTTGTTACTAGCGGGAGGGCCGGGTGAGCAGTTCTTC.

The chain couples TRBV11-2 to TRBJ2-5; TRBD2 matches at 11 bases. The last part of the DNA fits TRBJ2-7 better; the J call may be wrong. The CDR3 length is 16 residues. Per the germline V gene, CDR1 is SGHAT and CDR2 is FQNNGV. The CDR3 is CASSFDPKLAGGEQYF. The CDR3, as DNA: TGTGCCAGCAGCTTTGATCCCAAGCTAGCGGGAGGCGAGCAGTACTTC.

This clone was recorded once. The rearrangement links TRBV7-9 to TRBJ2-6, with a possible D match to TRBD1 (5 bases). Per germline, CDR1 SEHNR and CDR2 FQNEAQ (reference sequence). There are 16 residues in the CDR3. V was cut by 6 bases and J by 0 bases, with 12 bases left in between. This CDR3 is CASSRQGSSGANVLTF. The CDR3 DNA follows: TGTGCCAGCAGTCGGCAGGGTAGCTCTGGGGCCAACGTCCTGACTTTC.

V gene TRBV7-7 combines with J gene TRBJ1-3; D is undetermined. Germline V gene data show CDR1 as SSHAT and CDR2 as FNYEAQ (reference sequence). The ends were cut back, 5 bases at V and 1 base at J, with 6 bases in the middle. The CDR3 consists of 13 residues. The CDR3 nucleotides are TGTGCCAGCAGCCCCCAGTCTGGAAACACCATATATTTT. This translates into CASSPQSGNTIYF. The whole variable domain, filled in from reference TRBV7-7 and TRBJ1-3, reads GAGVSQSPRYKVTKRGQDVTLRCDPISSHATLYWYQQALGQGPEFLTYFNYEAQPDKSGLPSDRFSAERPEGSISTLTIQRTEQRDSAMYRCASSPQSGNTIYFGEGSWLTVV.